This paragraph covers one T cell receptor (beta chain) sequence. Its antigen is not identified. Naive-designated CD8 cells lacked CD45RO, were positively enriched for CCR7, and omitted terminally differentiated effector memory CD45RA+ cells. The data were taken from a study of shared clonotypes between healthy human individuals. Regarding the study as a whole: Shared clonotypes: roughly 4.7% naive CD4, around 4% naive CD8, 2.3% memory CD4, about 0.41% memory CD8. Lower generation probabilities were found for non-shared clonotypes than for those shared by all four donors.

The protocol was immunoSEQ multiplex PCR, while the TCRdb copy is restricted to in-frame clones and leaves out a portion. The profile shows around 600,000 clones, 90% to 95% of them singletons. This sequence originates from a woman aged 25-40 years in good health. What was sequenced was naive CD8+ T cells sorted from blood.

The CDR3 DNA is TGTGCCAGCAGCGACGACAGGGGTCGAACTAATGAAAAACTGTTTTTT. This encodes CASSDDRGRTNEKLFF. J is TRBJ1-4 and V is TRBV28, with 8 bases fitting TRBD1. The CDR3 has 16 amino acids. Germline V gives CDR1 MDHEN, CDR2 SYDVKM. The trim removed 6 bases at V and 1 base at J, leaving 7 bases unmatched.